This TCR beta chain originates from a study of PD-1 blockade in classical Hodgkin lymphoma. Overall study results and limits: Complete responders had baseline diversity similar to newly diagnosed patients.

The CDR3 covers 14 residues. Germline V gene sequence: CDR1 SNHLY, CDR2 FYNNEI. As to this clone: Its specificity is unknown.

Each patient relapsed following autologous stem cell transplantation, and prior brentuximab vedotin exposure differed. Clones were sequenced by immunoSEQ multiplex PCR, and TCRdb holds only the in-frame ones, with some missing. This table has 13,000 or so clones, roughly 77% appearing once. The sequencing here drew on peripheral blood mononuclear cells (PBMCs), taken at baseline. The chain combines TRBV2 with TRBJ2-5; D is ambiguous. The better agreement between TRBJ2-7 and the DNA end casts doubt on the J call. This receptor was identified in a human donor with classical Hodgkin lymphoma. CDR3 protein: CASSSGYMSYEQYF. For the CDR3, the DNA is TGTGCCAGCAGCTCAGGATACATGTCCTACGAGCAGTACTTC.